These 4 T cell receptor beta chains were all obtained from the same sample, sequenced in a study of cytomegalovirus exposure and HLA in healthy donors. The PCR ran on 60 Vbeta and 13 Jbeta primers. Produced via immunoSEQ multiplex PCR; TCRdb's table is partial and in-frame only. The sample yields 150,000 to 200,000 clones, approximately 78% seen once. The source material was PBMCs. The receptor set was obtained from a girl aged 2-10 years in good health and CMV-seropositive.

J is TRBJ2-5 and V is TRBV5-4; a possible D gene is TRBD2 (5 bases). Germline values: CDR1 SGHNT, CDR2 YYREEE (reference sequence). V was shortened by 3 bases and J by 1 base, with 10 bases between the two germline ends. This CDR3 has 14 residues. The CDR3 coding sequence is TGTGCCAGCAGCTGGAAGCTAGCCCAAGAGACCCAGTACTTC. Protein product: CASSWKLAQETQYF.

The chain joins TRBV5-1 to TRBJ1-1, with a weak D call TRBD1 (6 bases). Germline assignment: CDR1 SGHRS and CDR2 YFSETQ. The V end lost 0 bases, the J end lost 5 bases, and 14 bases lay between the germline ends. The CDR3 is 15 amino acids. As DNA, the CDR3 is TGCGCCAGCAGCTTGGCGGGGGGGCGGTTGACTGAAGCTTTCTTT. It yields the protein CASSLAGGRLTEAFF. The variable domain in full, completed from reference TRBV5-1 and TRBJ1-1, reads KAGVTQTPRYLIKTRGQQVTLSCSPISGHRSVSWYQQTPGQGLQFLFEYFSETQRNKGNFPGRFSGRQFSNSRSEMNVSTLELGDSALYLCASSLAGGRLTEAFFGQGTRLTVV.

The rearrangement links TRBV27 to TRBJ2-5; possibly TRBD2 for D (5 bases). V shed 5 bases and J shed 10 bases, with 23 bases lying between them. Germline lookup yields CDR1 MNHEY and CDR2 SMNVEV (reference sequence). The CDR3 is 15 residues long. CDR3 region: CASSRVTSSLRGQYF. DNA for the CDR3: TGTGCCAGCAGTCGGGTCACATCATCTCTCCGGGGCCAGTACTTC.

This clone occurred a few times. The chain has TRBV6-1 and TRBJ2-7; 8 positions agree with TRBD1. Germline V gene sequence: CDR1 MNHNS, CDR2 SASEGT. V shed 1 base and J 4 bases; nucleotides not matched to a gene: 6. CDR3 length: 15 residues. The DNA for the CDR3 is TGTGCCAGCAGTGAAGGGGGACAGGATTCATACGAGCAGTACTTC. Protein sequence: CASSEGGQDSYEQYF.